This is a list of T cell receptor beta chains from one sample in a study of shared clonotypes between healthy human individuals. Repertoires were generated with immunoSEQ multiplex PCR, while TCRdb's copy carries only in-frame clones and drops some. Of more than 2,000,000 clones listed, approximately 95% were seen once; the top ten hold 0.35% to 0.5%. The specimen sequenced was naive CD4+ T cells from PBMCs. These receptors were collected from a man younger than 35 in good health. Some clones in this sample may be carry-over from other donors' samples. The CDR3 runs from the conserved cysteine through the conserved F or W. D genes are given only for firm matches. A clone size is listed for some rows: how often the clone was seen (once, few, many), or a class if it is expanded.

V: TRBV6-1
length: 16
D: TRBD1
size: NA
J: TRBJ1-4
DNA: TGTGCCAGCAGTGAGTTTCAGGACAGGGGGTCAGAAAAACTGTTTTTT
CDR3: CASSEFQDRGSEKLFF

V: TRBV28
length: 13
D: NA
size: NA
J: TRBJ1-2
DNA: TGTGCCAGCAGCTCCCGCAACGGCCGCGGCTACACCTTC
CDR3: CASSSRNGRGYTF

V: TRBV10-3
length: 12
D: NA
size: NA
J: TRBJ2-7
DNA: TGTGCCACGTCAGGGACCAACTACGAGCAGTACTTC
CDR3: CATSGTNYEQYF

V: TRBV18
length: 13
D: NA
size: NA
J: TRBJ1-4
DNA: TGTGCCAGCTCACCATTTCCGGGGGAAAAACTGTTTTTT
CDR3: CASSPFPGEKLFF

V: TRBV5-5
length: 14
D: TRBD2
size: NA
J: TRBJ2-7
DNA: TGTGCCAGCAGCTTGTCCAGCGGGAGTATCGAGCAGTACTTC
CDR3: CASSLSSGSIEQYF

V: TRBV6-1
length: 13
D: TRBD2
size: once
J: TRBJ2-7
DNA: TGTGCCAGCATACTAGCGGGATCCTACGAGCAGTACTTC
CDR3: CASILAGSYEQYF

V: TRBV5-1
length: 17
D: NA
size: NA
J: TRBJ2-3
DNA: TGCGCCAGCAGCTCACCCCCTTACGGGACTAGCACAGATACGCAGTATTTT
CDR3: CASSSPPYGTSTDTQYF

V: TRBV11-2
length: 16
D: TRBD2
size: NA
J: TRBJ2-3
DNA: TGTGCCAGCACCCCAGGGACTAGCGGGAGTTCAGATACGCAGTATTTT
CDR3: CASTPGTSGSSDTQYF

V: TRBV28
length: 15
D: TRBD2
size: NA
J: TRBJ2-7
DNA: TGTGCCAGCAGTTTGGTAACTAGCGGGAGTCGGGAGCAGTACTTC
CDR3: CASSLVTSGSREQYF

V: TRBV5-1
length: 17
D: TRBD2
size: NA
J: TRBJ2-1
DNA: TGCGCCAGCAGCTTGCGACTAGCGGGAGGTTCCTACAATGAGCAGTTCTTC
CDR3: CASSLRLAGGSYNEQFF

V: TRBV4-2
length: 13
D: TRBD1
size: NA
J: TRBJ1-5
DNA: TGTGCCAGCAGCCAAGACGGACAGGGACGAAAGCATTTT
CDR3: CASSQDGQGRKHF

V: TRBV11-2
length: 15
D: NA
size: NA
J: TRBJ2-2
DNA: TGTGCCAGCAGCTCCCAGACAGGATACACCGGGGAGCTGTTTTTT
CDR3: CASSSQTGYTGELFF

V: TRBV12-5
length: 12
D: NA
size: NA
J: TRBJ2-7
DNA: TGTGCTAGTGGTTTTGGGTACAACGAGCAGTACTTC
CDR3: CASGFGYNEQYF

V: TRBV28
length: 13
D: NA
size: NA
J: TRBJ1-2
DNA: TGTGCCAGCAGTTTAGGGGGTTCCTATGGCTACACCTTC
CDR3: CASSLGGSYGYTF

V: TRBV5-1
length: 13
D: NA
size: NA
J: TRBJ2-7
DNA: TGCGCCAGCAGCTCACAGGGCTTAGACGAGCAGTACTTC
CDR3: CASSSQGLDEQYF

V: TRBV6-5
length: 15
D: NA
size: NA
J: TRBJ1-3
DNA: TGTGCCAGCTCACAGAGGAGACTCTCTGGAAACACCATATATTTT
CDR3: CASSQRRLSGNTIYF

V: TRBV19
length: 14
D: NA
size: NA
J: TRBJ2-3
DNA: TGTGCCAGTAGCCCCTTTACTAGCACAGATACGCAGTATTTT
CDR3: CASSPFTSTDTQYF

V: TRBV5-1
length: 16
D: NA
size: NA
J: TRBJ1-1
DNA: TGCGCCAGCAGCTTGGGAGGGGCCCCCGCGGCCACTGAAGCTTTCTTT
CDR3: CASSLGGAPAATEAFF

V: TRBV11-1
length: 14
D: NA
size: NA
J: TRBJ1-1
DNA: TGTGCCAGCCTAGGGGCGCCTCGGAACACTGAAGCTTTCTTT
CDR3: CASLGAPRNTEAFF

V: TRBV5-1
length: 14
D: NA
size: NA
J: TRBJ2-3
DNA: TGCGCCAGCAGCCCAGACAGACACACAGGTACGCAGTATTTT
CDR3: CASSPDRHTGTQYF

V: TRBV14
length: 16
D: TRBD1
size: NA
J: TRBJ1-1
DNA: TGTGCCAGCAGCCAGGATATGGGACAGGGTAGGCCTGAAGCTTTCTTT
CDR3: CASSQDMGQGRPEAFF

V: TRBV29-1
length: 12
D: NA
size: NA
J: TRBJ1-2
DNA: TGCAGCGCTGAGTCCGCCGCTAGGGGCTACACCTTC
CDR3: CSAESAARGYTF

V: TRBV27
length: 14
D: NA
size: NA
J: TRBJ1-5
DNA: TGTGCCAGCAGTTTCTCCGACAGGCCCGGACCCCAGCATTTT
CDR3: CASSFSDRPGPQHF

V: TRBV7-9
length: 17
D: NA
size: NA
J: TRBJ2-1
DNA: TGTGCCAGCAGCCCCAGGGGGGCGGGAGCCGGTTCGAATGAGCAGTTCTTC
CDR3: CASSPRGAGAGSNEQFF

V: TRBV5-1
length: 16
D: NA
size: NA
J: TRBJ2-1
DNA: TGCGCCAGCAGCTTAGCTTCCCCTAGCTCCTACAATGAGCAGTTCTTC
CDR3: CASSLASPSSYNEQFF

V: TRBV25-1
length: 13
D: NA
size: NA
J: TRBJ2-7
DNA: TGTGCCAGCAAAGGGATGGGCTCCTACGAGCAGTACTTC
CDR3: CASKGMGSYEQYF

V: TRBV2
length: 15
D: TRBD1
size: NA
J: TRBJ1-2
DNA: TGTGCCAGCAGTGGAGACCGGGACAGCGCGTATGGCTACACCTTC
CDR3: CASSGDRDSAYGYTF

V: TRBV29-1
length: 12
D: TRBD1
size: NA
J: TRBJ2-7
DNA: TGCAGCGTTGAACTCTCAGGGGGAGAGCAGTACTTC
CDR3: CSVELSGGEQYF

V: TRBV7-6
length: 17
D: TRBD1
size: NA
J: TRBJ2-1
DNA: TGTGCCAGCCGCAGGCGGGGCGGGACAGGGGTTTACAATGAGCAGTTCTTC
CDR3: CASRRRGGTGVYNEQFF

V: TRBV6-1
length: 14
D: NA
size: once
J: TRBJ2-7
DNA: TGTGCCAGCAGTTCCGGGACGGCCCCCTACGAGCAGTACTTC
CDR3: CASSSGTAPYEQYF

V: TRBV28
length: 14
D: NA
size: NA
J: TRBJ1-2
DNA: TGTGCCAGCAGTTTGTACAGGGACGCGAATTTCTACACCTTC
CDR3: CASSLYRDANFYTF

V: TRBV27
length: 15
D: TRBD1
size: NA
J: TRBJ1-4
DNA: TGTGCCAGCAGCCGACAGGGGGCAACTAATGAAAAACTGTTTTTT
CDR3: CASSRQGATNEKLFF

V: TRBV6-1
length: 15
D: TRBD2
size: NA
J: TRBJ2-2
DNA: TGTGCCAGCAGTGAAGGGACTAGCGGGGCCGGGGAGCTGTTTTTT
CDR3: CASSEGTSGAGELFF

V: TRBV18
length: 18
D: NA
size: NA
J: TRBJ1-4
DNA: TGTGCCAGCTCACCACAACCCCTGGGGACGGCAACTAATGAAAAACTGTTTTTT
CDR3: CASSPQPLGTATNEKLFF

V: TRBV19
length: 14
D: TRBD1
size: NA
J: TRBJ1-1
DNA: TGTGCCAGTAGGCTACAGGGGGTCGGGACTGAAGCTTTCTTT
CDR3: CASRLQGVGTEAFF

V: TRBV7-2
length: 16
D: NA
size: NA
J: TRBJ1-1
DNA: TGTGCCAGCAGCTTGCTGGGGCCGACAGTGAACACTGAAGCTTTCTTT
CDR3: CASSLLGPTVNTEAFF

V: TRBV29-1
length: 11
D: TRBD1
size: few
J: TRBJ1-1
DNA: TGCAGCGGACGACAGGGGGAGCAAGCTTTCTTT
CDR3: CSGRQGEQAFF

V: TRBV6-5
length: 13
D: NA
size: NA
J: TRBJ1-2
DNA: TGTGCCAGCAGTTACGGCGGACTCTATGGCTACACCTTC
CDR3: CASSYGGLYGYTF

V: TRBV7-2
length: 14
D: TRBD1
size: NA
J: TRBJ2-7
DNA: TGTGCCAGCAGCTTAGGGGGACAGTCCTACGAGCAGTACTTC
CDR3: CASSLGGQSYEQYF

V: TRBV6-1
length: 13
D: NA
size: NA
J: TRBJ2-7
DNA: TGTGCCAGCAGTCGGGGACTGCGCTACGAGCAGTACTTC
CDR3: CASSRGLRYEQYF

V: TRBV4-1
length: 12
D: NA
size: NA
J: TRBJ1-5
DNA: TGCGCCAGCAGCGAACCCAATCAGCCCCAGCATTTT
CDR3: CASSEPNQPQHF

V: TRBV5-1
length: 14
D: NA
size: NA
J: TRBJ1-2
DNA: TGCGCCAGCAGCTTGGGGACAATCGACTATGGCTACACCTTC
CDR3: CASSLGTIDYGYTF

V: TRBV30
length: 13
D: NA
size: few
J: TRBJ1-5
DNA: TGTGCCTGGAGGGGGCAGGGAAATCAGCCCCAGCATTTT
CDR3: CAWRGQGNQPQHF

V: TRBV5-4
length: 17
D: TRBD1
size: NA
J: TRBJ2-5
DNA: TGTGCCAGCAGCCCGAAACAGGGGCCCTCGCCCTACGGGACCCAGTACTTC
CDR3: CASSPKQGPSPYGTQYF

V: TRBV28
length: 14
D: TRBD1
size: NA
J: TRBJ1-1
DNA: TGTGCCAGCAGTCGGGACAGGGGATACACTGAAGCTTTCTTT
CDR3: CASSRDRGYTEAFF

V: TRBV5-1
length: 13
D: NA
size: NA
J: TRBJ1-1
DNA: TGCGCCAGCAGCATTCAGGGAGACACTGAAGCTTTCTTT
CDR3: CASSIQGDTEAFF

V: TRBV2
length: 14
D: NA
size: NA
J: TRBJ2-5
DNA: TGTGCCAGCAGCCGGGACATGGTCCGTGAGACCCAGTACTTC
CDR3: CASSRDMVRETQYF

V: TRBV2
length: 14
D: NA
size: NA
J: TRBJ1-3
DNA: TGTGCCAGCAGTGCGGGGAGCTCTGGAAACACCATATATTTT
CDR3: CASSAGSSGNTIYF

V: TRBV18
length: 14
D: NA
size: NA
J: TRBJ2-7
DNA: TGTGCCAGCTCACCACAGTTTAGAATCTACGAGCAGTACTTC
CDR3: CASSPQFRIYEQYF

V: TRBV2
length: 11
D: NA
size: NA
J: TRBJ2-5
DNA: TGTGCCAGCAGTCGACAAGAGACCCAGTACTTC
CDR3: CASSRQETQYF

V: TRBV27
length: 14
D: NA
size: NA
J: TRBJ1-4
DNA: TGTGCCAGCAGTTTTATTGCAAGTAATGAAAAACTGTTTTTT
CDR3: CASSFIASNEKLFF

V: TRBV5-1
length: 14
D: NA
size: few
J: TRBJ1-4
DNA: TGCGCCAGCAGCCAGGACTTGGCTAATGAAAAACTGTTTTTT
CDR3: CASSQDLANEKLFF

V: TRBV28
length: 13
D: NA
size: NA
J: TRBJ1-2
DNA: TGTGCCAGCAGCTCCGGGGCCAACTATGGCTACACCTTC
CDR3: CASSSGANYGYTF

V: TRBV28
length: 15
D: TRBD2
size: NA
J: TRBJ2-5
DNA: TGTGCCAGCACGCCGGGGGGGACTCTGCAAGAGACCCAGTACTTC
CDR3: CASTPGGTLQETQYF

V: TRBV5-1
length: 15
D: NA
size: NA
J: TRBJ2-1
DNA: TGCGCCAGCAGCTTGGGTGGCGGCAGGGGGGATGAGCAGTTCTTC
CDR3: CASSLGGGRGDEQFF

V: TRBV28
length: 15
D: TRBD2
size: NA
J: TRBJ2-7
DNA: TGTGCCAGCAGGCGAACTAGCGGTAAGGCCTACGAGCAGTACTTC
CDR3: CASRRTSGKAYEQYF

V: TRBV6-5
length: 16
D: NA
size: once
J: TRBJ2-6
DNA: TGTGCCAGCAGTTACTCGAGCAGTTCTGGGGCCAACGTCCTGACTTTC
CDR3: CASSYSSSSGANVLTF